A selection of T cell receptor beta chains follows, all from one sample in a study of Graves' ophthalmopathy and Graves' hyperthyroidism. In TCRdb, the multiplex PCR reads were re-called with MiXCR into one record per CDR3 protein. The data show hundreds of thousands of distinct CDR3 sequences, with 20% to 25% seen just once and approximately 7.7% held by the top ten. Input material: peripheral blood. These receptors came from a young woman with stable Graves' hyperthyroidism. Some clones in this sample may be carry-over from other donors' samples. The conserved cysteine and the conserved F or W are not part of the CDR3 here.

V gene	J gene	CDR3 protein
TRBV12-3/TRBV12-4	TRBJ1-3	ASSIQRSSGNTIY
TRBV28	TRBJ1-5	ASSLEGQKPQH
TRBV12-3/TRBV12-4	TRBJ2-7	ASSFGVGGHEQY
TRBV20-1	TRBJ2-7	SAEKAQSPLRYEQY
TRBV19	TRBJ1-6	ASSIFNSPLH
TRBV28	TRBJ2-4	ASSLTFIQY
TRBV24-1	TRBJ2-5	ATSDWGQGVVQETQY
TRBV12-3/TRBV12-4	TRBJ2-7	ASSGGGYYEQY
TRBV6-7	TRBJ2-7	ASSPGGSSW
TRBV9	TRBJ1-2	ASSANSYRGDGYT
TRBV7-9	TRBJ2-7	ASSPGTFFSEQY
TRBV6-1	TRBJ1-2	ASSDGPSLRYGYT
TRBV6-1	TRBJ2-5	ASRGPGLPQETQY
TRBV5-1	TRBJ1-6	ASSFEDSEGSPLH
TRBV5-1	TRBJ1-2	ASSLGASANYGYT
TRBV11-2	TRBJ1-1	ASSPLQGRVNTEAF
TRBV27	TRBJ2-5	ASSFTDLQETQY
TRBV6-5	TRBJ1-1	ASSYTLQGRTEAF
TRBV28	TRBJ2-5	ASSLYGPVETQY
TRBV12-3/TRBV12-4	TRBJ2-7	ASSLGREGREQY
TRBV6-1	TRBJ2-7	ASRAGTGYLYEQY
TRBV3-1	TRBJ1-2	ASSHPGQGAYGYGYT
TRBV5-5	TRBJ1-1	AWGGMNTEAF
TRBV24-1	TRBJ1-2	ATSESGFGYT
TRBV27	TRBJ1-3	ASSSIRGPRNTIY
TRBV6-1	TRBJ2-5	ASSQGRHQETQY
TRBV29-1	TRBJ2-7	SVEADGNEQY
TRBV12-3/TRBV12-4	TRBJ1-2	ASSLGRVANRGGDT
TRBV7-8	TRBJ2-2	ASSMGQRNTGELF
TRBV6-5	TRBJ1-2	ASSHPTLSTNYGYT
TRBV20-1	TRBJ2-7	SARDYGLAGLEPPYEQY
TRBV7-9	TRBJ1-5	ASSSGSQGNQPQH
TRBV20-1	TRBJ2-7	SLFGRTGDYEQY
TRBV7-6	TRBJ2-5	ASSLNQIGEQY
TRBV10-2	TRBJ2-7	ASRGRAGEPYEQY
TRBV25-1	TRBJ1-5	ASRGRGDSNQPQH
TRBV28	TRBJ1-1	ASSLEQVNTEAF
TRBV29-1	TRBJ1-2	SVAGGDYYGYT
TRBV4-2	TRBJ1-6	ASSQEGGSNSPLH
TRBV20-1	TRBJ2-7	SARSDSTGGVYEQY
TRBV28	TRBJ1-5	ASSLKSGRQPQH
TRBV6-8	TRBJ2-7	ASMSSGASSYEQY
TRBV3-1	TRBJ1-2	ASSPRYPGHGYT
TRBV5-1	TRBJ2-7	ASSLARLAGVRNEQY
TRBV3-1	TRBJ2-7	ASSQEGLLYEQY
TRBV7-6	TRBJ2-7	ASSLAWGQTYEQY
TRBV10-3	TRBJ2-5	AIREETQY
TRBV5-1	TRBJ2-7	ASSLDITYEQY
TRBV12-3/TRBV12-4	TRBJ1-6	ASRPYNSPLH
TRBV9	TRBJ1-2	ASSAFGDNYGYT
TRBV20-1	TRBJ1-1	SASDFLSNTEAF
TRBV24-1	TRBJ1-5	ATSDSGQGVGPQH
TRBV7-6	TRBJ2-5	ASSSRSETQY
TRBV6-5	TRBJ1-2	ASSSPTVQFYGYT
TRBV7-3	TRBJ1-1	ASSSDLYTEAF
TRBV12-3/TRBV12-4	TRBJ2-7	ASTQSGAAYEQY
TRBV19	TRBJ2-7	ASIGTGRNEQY